The sample holds many counts of the clone carrying this T cell receptor (beta chain). Its antigen is not identified. This specimen belongs to a study of T-cell reconstitution after alpha-beta-depleted transplantation in children. During its preparation, the TCRbeta library received unique molecular identifiers. From the PCR reads, TCRdb called clonotypes with MiXCR, one entry per CDR3 protein. The sample has roughly 340,000 distinct CDR3 sequences, 16% seen once; the top ten hold around two fifths. General study points: By one year post-transplant, T-cell counts and diversity largely arose from T cells that were newly produced.

Germline loops: CDR1 SGHNT, CDR2 YYREEE (reference sequence). The CDR3 length is 15 residues. V shed 4 bases, J shed 4 bases, and the junction held 8 bases outside the gene matches. V gene TRBV5-4 combines with J gene TRBJ2-7, with 10 positions matching TRBD1. This receptor was taken from a male patient aged 2 to 10 who had a stem cell transplant for acute lymphoblastic leukemia, so the T cells may come from the graft donor. Source: PBMCs, mostly from graft donor cells, taken 360 days after TCRalphabeta/CD19-depleted stem cell transplant. The CDR3: CASSAPGQGHYEQYF. In nucleotides, the CDR3 is TGTGCCAGCAGCGCTCCGGGACAGGGGCATTACGAGCAGTACTTC. Supplemented by reference TRBV5-4 and TRBJ2-7, the full variable domain reads ETGVTQSPTHLIKTRGQQVTLRCSSQSGHNTVSWYQQALGQGPQFIFQYYREEENGRGNFPPRFSGLQFPNYSSELNVNALELDDSALYLCASSAPGQGHYEQYFGPGTRLTVT.